The 9 T cell receptor beta chains in this list originate from one sample, sequenced in a study of siplizumab effects on memory and regulatory T cells. The assay was immunoSEQ multiplex PCR, and TCRdb's table has in-frame clones only and misses some. The repertoire holds about 99,000 clones, with about 94% as singletons. Input material: Tregs sorted from blood. The receptor source for this set is a human donor in good health.

The gene calls are TRBV18 and TRBJ2-2; the D is unclear. Looked up from germline, CDR1 is KGHSH and CDR2 is LQKENI. V gave up 6 bases and J gave up 6 bases, with 8 bases separating them. The CDR3 covers 12 residues. CDR3 in amino acids: CASSRGAGELFF. DNA of the CDR3: TGTGCCAGCTCCCGAGGAGCCGGGGAGCTGTTTTTT.

This chain connects TRBV6-5 to TRBJ1-2; 7 bases match TRBD1. V was clipped by 5 bases and J by 4 bases; unmatched bases: 7. CDR1 and CDR2 from the germline V gene are MNHEY and SVGAGI. The CDR3 is 14 residues long. The CDR3, as DNA: TGTGCCAGCAGTGCAACCGGGACAGCCTATGGCTACACCTTC. It encodes CASSATGTAYGYTF.

The chain employs TRBV15 and TRBJ2-1; tentatively, D is TRBD1 (6 bases). The length of the CDR3 is 13 residues. CDR1 is LNHNV, CDR2 YYDKDF, per germline (reference sequence). V dropped 5 bases and J dropped 4 bases, with 9 bases sitting between them. The CDR3 DNA reads as TGTGCCACCAGCGCACAGGGTTACAATGAGCAGTTCTTC. Protein: CATSAQGYNEQFF.

V and J are TRBV10-3 and TRBJ2-3, with D perhaps TRBD1 (6 bases). V was cut by 10 bases and J by 0 bases, with 11 bases left in between. This CDR3 contains 13 residues. The V gene's germline CDR1 is ENHRY and CDR2 SYGVKD. The CDR3 sequence is CATRQASTDTQYF. The CDR3 nucleotides are TGTGCCACCAGACAGGCTAGCACAGATACGCAGTATTTT.

The CDR3 DNA reads as TGTGCCAGCAGCCAAAAAACTACTAGCGGGAGAGAACTCTACGAGCAGTACTTC. Residues: CASSQKTTSGRELYEQYF. V gene TRBV4-2 combines with J gene TRBJ2-7; TRBD2 matches at 11 bases. This CDR3 has 18 residues. Germline CDR1 is LGHNA and CDR2 is YNFKEQ. V was clipped by 2 bases and J by 3 bases; unmatched bases: 12.

This sequence joins TRBV7-9 and TRBJ2-7, with TRBD2 matching over 8 bases. The length of the CDR3 is 12 residues. Germline-derived CDR1 and CDR2 are SEHNR and FQNEAQ (reference sequence). V trimming: 5 bases; J trimming: 6 bases; junction bases outside the gene matches: 3. CDR3 sequence: CASSPTSGEQYF. CDR3 bases: TGTGCCAGCAGCCCAACTAGCGGCGAGCAGTACTTC.

The gene calls are TRBV5-4 and TRBJ2-7, with D tentatively TRBD2 (5 bases). The CDR3 loop spans 13 amino acids. The germline V gene encodes CDR1 SGHNT and CDR2 YYREEE (reference sequence). Trimming took off 3 bases at V and 3 bases at J, with 10 bases between the two ends. CDR3 sequence reads: CASSWTPLYEQYF. CDR3 bases: TGTGCCAGCAGCTGGACTCCTCTCTACGAGCAGTACTTC.

This clone has a count of ten or more. The chain joins TRBV7-9 to TRBJ2-1; D might be TRBD1 (5 bases). Trimming removed 5 bases from V and 5 bases from J, with 22 bases in between. This CDR3 comprises 17 residues. The germline V gene encodes CDR1 SEHNR and CDR2 FQNEAQ (reference sequence). The CDR3 coding sequence is TGTGCCAGCAGCCCCAAACGGCCAGGGCTCGAAGACAATGAGCAGTTCTTC. This encodes CASSPKRPGLEDNEQFF.

V and J are TRBV9 and TRBJ1-1; D not certain. Germline V gene lookup returns CDR1 SGDLS and CDR2 YYNGEE. CDR3 length equals 14 residues. V shed 0 bases and J shed 1 base, with 7 bases lying between them. The CDR3 region is CASSVDRWNTEAFF. Written as DNA, the CDR3 is TGTGCCAGCAGCGTAGATAGGTGGAACACTGAAGCTTTCTTT.